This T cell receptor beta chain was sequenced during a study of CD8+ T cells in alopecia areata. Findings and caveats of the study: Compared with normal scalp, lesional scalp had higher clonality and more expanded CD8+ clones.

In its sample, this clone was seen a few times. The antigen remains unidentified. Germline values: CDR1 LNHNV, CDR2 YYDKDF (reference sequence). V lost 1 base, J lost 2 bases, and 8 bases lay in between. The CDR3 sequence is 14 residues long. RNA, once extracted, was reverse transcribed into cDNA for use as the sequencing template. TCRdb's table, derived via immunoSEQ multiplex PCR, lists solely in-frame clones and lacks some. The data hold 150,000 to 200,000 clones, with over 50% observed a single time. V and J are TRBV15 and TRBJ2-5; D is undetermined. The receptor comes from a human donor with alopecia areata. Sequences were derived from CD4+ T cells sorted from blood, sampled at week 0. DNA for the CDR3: TGTGCCACCAGCAGAGGGCAGGTACAAGAGACCCAGTACTTC. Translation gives CATSRGQVQETQYF.